The TCR beta chain described here comes from a study of shared clonotypes between healthy human individuals. Repertoires were generated with immunoSEQ multiplex PCR, while TCRdb's copy carries only in-frame clones and drops some. The sample contains about 110,000 clones, about 70% of which appear only once. Looked up from germline, CDR1 is MGHDK and CDR2 is SYGVNS. The CDR3 is 15 amino acids. The germline V and J ends were trimmed by 4 bases and 8 bases, with 18 bases remaining between them. Sequences were obtained from memory CD8+ T cells sorted from blood. Subset reported: CD45RO+ cells pooled with CCR7-negative TemRA cells. The chain combines TRBV25-1 with TRBJ2-1, with D tentatively TRBD1 or TRBD2 (6 bases each). The source of this sequence is a woman in her twenties or thirties in good health. This chain's CDR3 is CASSVGDAGGYEQFF. The CDR3 region has the DNA TGTGCCAGCAGTGTAGGGGACGCCGGGGGCTATGAGCAGTTCTTC. The full variable domain, its missing parts supplied by reference TRBV25-1 and TRBJ2-1, is EADIYQTPRYLVIGTGKKITLECSQTMGHDKMYWYQQDPGMELHLIHYSYGVNSTEKGDLSSESTVSRIRTEHFPLTLESARPSHTSQYLCASSVGDAGGYEQFFGPGTRLTVL.